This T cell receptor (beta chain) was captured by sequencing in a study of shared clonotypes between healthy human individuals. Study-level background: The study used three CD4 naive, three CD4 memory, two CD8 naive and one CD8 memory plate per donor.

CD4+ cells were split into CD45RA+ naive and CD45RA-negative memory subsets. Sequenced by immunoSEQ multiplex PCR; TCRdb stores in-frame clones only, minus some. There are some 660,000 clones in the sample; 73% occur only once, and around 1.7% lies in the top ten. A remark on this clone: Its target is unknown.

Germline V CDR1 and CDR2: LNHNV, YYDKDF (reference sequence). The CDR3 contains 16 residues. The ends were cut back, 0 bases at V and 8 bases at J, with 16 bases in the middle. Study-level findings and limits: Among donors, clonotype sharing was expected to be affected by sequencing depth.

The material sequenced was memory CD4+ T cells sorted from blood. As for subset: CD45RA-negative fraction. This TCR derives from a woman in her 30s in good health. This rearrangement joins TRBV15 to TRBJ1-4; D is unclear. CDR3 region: CATSRDRGGGGEKLFF. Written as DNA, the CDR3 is TGTGCCACCAGCAGAGATCGGGGAGGTGGCGGGGAAAAACTGTTTTTT. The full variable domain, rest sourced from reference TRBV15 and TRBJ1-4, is DAMVIQNPRYQVTQFGKPVTLSCSQTLNHNVMYWYQQKSSQAPKLLFHYYDKDFNNEADTPDNFQSRRPNTSFCFLDIRSPGLGDTAMYLCATSRDRGGGGEKLFFGSGTQLSVL.